This TCR beta chain originates from a study of T-cell memory formation after mild COVID-19. The V gene end was trimmed by 6 bases and the J gene end by 2 bases; junction bases not matched to a gene: 3. CDR1 is SGHTA, CDR2 FQGNSA, per germline. The CDR3 extends over 13 amino acids. TCRdb redid the calling of the 5' RACE reads with MiXCR, one entry per CDR3 protein. The sample records about 49,000 distinct CDR3 sequences, 5.5% to 7.5% being singletons. The sequence was obtained from a man aged 18 to 29 who had mild COVID-19 (a few samples of this study predate the infection). Cell type and time point are not known. V is TRBV7-2 and J is TRBJ1-1; 7 nucleotides align to TRBD1. Sequenced: PBMCs or a T cell subset sorted from them (not recorded which). CDR3 bases: TGTGCCAGCAGTCGGGACAGAAACACTGAAGCTTTCTTT. As protein: CASSRDRNTEAFF.